The rows below give T cell receptor beta chains drawn from one sample of a study of response to subunit inactivated influenza vaccine. TCRdb re-derived calls from the RT-PCR reads in MiXCR, one entry per CDR3 protein. The data hold about 780,000 distinct CDR3 sequences, with about 18% observed a single time. Sequenced here: PBMCs from blood, sampled 5 to 6 days after vaccination. Receptors originate from a man aged 50 to 60 who received an inactivated influenza vaccine. Each CDR3 is given with its conserved first and last residue. The order of the fields is J gene, D gene, clone size, V gene, CDR3 protein, CDR3 DNA. A D gene is named only where the DNA matches it firmly. Clone size, where shown, is once, few, many, or a class for clones that have expanded.

J gene: TRBJ1-5; D gene: NA; clone size: few; V gene: TRBV15; CDR3 protein: CATSRDTGHFPFRGNQPQHF; CDR3 DNA: TGTGCCACCAGCAGAGATACGGGACATTTCCCGTTTAGAGGCAATCAGCCCCAGCATTTT
J gene: TRBJ2-7; D gene: TRBD1; clone size: NA; V gene: TRBV29-1; CDR3 protein: CSVGPTGSYEQYF; CDR3 DNA: TGCAGCGTTGGCCCGACAGGGTCCTACGAGCAGTACTTC
J gene: TRBJ2-1; D gene: NA; clone size: NA; V gene: TRBV6-1; CDR3 protein: CASSPKQGHSYNEQFF; CDR3 DNA: TGTGCCAGCAGTCCAAAACAGGGACACTCCTACAATGAGCAGTTCTTC
J gene: TRBJ1-3; D gene: NA; clone size: once; V gene: TRBV9; CDR3 protein: CASSVRTDRNTIYF; CDR3 DNA: TGTGCCAGCAGCGTACGGACAGACAGGAACACCATATATTTT
J gene: TRBJ2-5; D gene: NA; clone size: NA; V gene: TRBV7-9; CDR3 protein: CASSPGIVETQYF; CDR3 DNA: TGTGCCAGCAGCCCGGGGATAGTAGAGACCCAGTACTTC
J gene: TRBJ2-1; D gene: TRBD2; clone size: NA; V gene: TRBV9; CDR3 protein: CASSVARWTSDYNEQFF; CDR3 DNA: TGTGCCAGCAGCGTAGCCCGATGGACTAGCGACTACAATGAGCAGTTCTTC
J gene: TRBJ1-2; D gene: NA; clone size: NA; V gene: TRBV20-1; CDR3 protein: CSAPDQGLDGYTF; CDR3 DNA: TGCAGTGCGCCGGATCAGGGACTTGATGGCTACACCTTC
J gene: TRBJ2-7; D gene: TRBD1; clone size: NA; V gene: TRBV5-1; CDR3 protein: CASSPGQGSFEQYF; CDR3 DNA: TGCGCCAGCAGCCCCGGACAGGGGTCCTTCGAGCAGTACTTC
J gene: TRBJ1-1; D gene: NA; clone size: few; V gene: TRBV9; CDR3 protein: CASSPPLVADTEAFF; CDR3 DNA: TGTGCCAGCAGCCCACCCTTAGTGGCGGACACTGAAGCTTTCTTT
J gene: TRBJ2-3; D gene: TRBD2; clone size: few; V gene: TRBV6-1; CDR3 protein: CASSSSGGPDTQYF; CDR3 DNA: TGTGCCAGCTCTTCCAGCGGGGGCCCAGATACGCAGTATTTT
J gene: TRBJ2-7; D gene: NA; clone size: NA; V gene: TRBV6-1; CDR3 protein: CASRPGLSGEQYF; CDR3 DNA: TGTGCCAGCAGGCCCGGACTATCGGGTGAGCAGTACTTC
J gene: TRBJ1-6; D gene: NA; clone size: many; V gene: TRBV12-3/TRBV12-4; CDR3 protein: CASSLIPNSPLHF; CDR3 DNA: TGTGCCAGCAGTTTAATCCCGAATTCACCCCTCCACTTT
J gene: TRBJ2-3; D gene: TRBD1; clone size: many; V gene: TRBV5-6; CDR3 protein: CASSPLDRVESDTQYF; CDR3 DNA: TGTGCCAGCAGCCCGTTGGACAGGGTGGAATCAGATACGCAGTATTTT
J gene: TRBJ2-2; D gene: NA; clone size: many; V gene: TRBV29-1; CDR3 protein: CSVYGRSNTGELFF; CDR3 DNA: TGCAGCGTTTACGGGAGAAGTAACACCGGGGAGCTGTTTTTT
J gene: TRBJ2-7; D gene: NA; clone size: NA; V gene: TRBV5-5; CDR3 protein: CASSLEDIYEQYF; CDR3 DNA: TGTGCCAGCAGCTTGGAGGACATCTACGAGCAGTACTTC
J gene: TRBJ2-1; D gene: NA; clone size: NA; V gene: TRBV5-5; CDR3 protein: CASSLGGRVGGYNEQFF; CDR3 DNA: TGTGCCAGCAGCTTGGGGGGCAGGGTCGGAGGCTACAATGAGCAGTTCTTC
J gene: TRBJ2-1; D gene: NA; clone size: few; V gene: TRBV9; CDR3 protein: CASSVAGARGNEQFF; CDR3 DNA: TGTGCCAGCAGCGTAGCTGGTGCTCGGGGCAATGAGCAGTTCTTC
J gene: TRBJ2-5; D gene: NA; clone size: NA; V gene: TRBV6-2/TRBV6-3; CDR3 protein: CASSPALQGKETQYF; CDR3 DNA: TGTGCCAGCAGTCCGGCGCTACAGGGCAAAGAGACCCAGTACTTC
J gene: TRBJ2-3; D gene: NA; clone size: few; V gene: TRBV7-9; CDR3 protein: CASSLAGRVATDTQYF; CDR3 DNA: TGTGCCAGCAGCTTAGCGGGCAGGGTGGCGACAGATACGCAGTATTTT
J gene: TRBJ2-7; D gene: TRBD2; clone size: NA; V gene: TRBV3-1; CDR3 protein: CASSSGGFTYEQYF; CDR3 DNA: TGTGCCAGTTCTAGCGGGGGTTTTACCTACGAGCAGTACTTC
J gene: TRBJ2-5; D gene: NA; clone size: NA; V gene: TRBV12-3/TRBV12-4; CDR3 protein: CASSFNREGTQYF; CDR3 DNA: TGTGCCAGCAGTTTTAATCGCGAAGGGACCCAGTACTTC
J gene: TRBJ2-7; D gene: TRBD2; clone size: many; V gene: TRBV5-1; CDR3 protein: CASSPQPSGATYEQYF; CDR3 DNA: TGCGCCAGCAGCCCCCAGCCTAGCGGGGCCACCTACGAGCAGTACTTC
J gene: TRBJ2-7; D gene: TRBD2; clone size: few; V gene: TRBV28; CDR3 protein: CASSSYGTSAEDEQYF; CDR3 DNA: TGTGCCAGCAGTTCCTACGGGACTAGCGCGGAAGACGAGCAGTACTTC
J gene: TRBJ2-5; D gene: NA; clone size: NA; V gene: TRBV6-2/TRBV6-3; CDR3 protein: CASFTAKKETQYF; CDR3 DNA: TGTGCCAGCTTTACAGCCAAAAAAGAGACCCAGTACTTC
J gene: TRBJ2-3; D gene: NA; clone size: NA; V gene: TRBV12-3/TRBV12-4; CDR3 protein: CASISGAGDTQYF; CDR3 DNA: TGTGCCAGCATCTCGGGAGCGGGAGATACGCAGTATTTT
J gene: TRBJ2-3; D gene: NA; clone size: NA; V gene: TRBV7-2; CDR3 protein: CASSLALGVISDTQYF; CDR3 DNA: TGTGCCAGCAGCTTAGCGCTGGGCGTGATTTCAGATACGCAGTATTTT
J gene: TRBJ2-1; D gene: NA; clone size: few; V gene: TRBV15; CDR3 protein: CATSREASSYNEQFF; CDR3 DNA: TGTGCCACCAGCAGAGAGGCTAGCTCCTACAATGAGCAGTTCTTC
J gene: TRBJ2-7; D gene: TRBD2; clone size: NA; V gene: TRBV5-1; CDR3 protein: CASSLAIYYTSGGREQYF; CDR3 DNA: TGCGCCAGCAGCTTGGCCATCTATTATACAAGCGGGGGCAGAGAGCAGTACTTC